This T cell receptor beta chain is drawn from a study of T cell responses to AZD1222 COVID-19 vaccine. This clone was observed once. The antigen remains undetermined. Study-level points and caveats: Regions 160-218 and 743-854 held dominance among vaccine-associated CD4 TCRs, which spanned spike.

V lost 3 bases, J lost 7 bases, and 6 bases stayed unmatched. The germline V gene encodes CDR1 KGHSH and CDR2 LQKENI. This CDR3 region has 15 residues. Repertoires were generated with immunoSEQ multiplex PCR, while TCRdb's copy carries only in-frame clones and drops some. This sample has about 140,000 clones, with roughly nine tenths found just once. The chain uses TRBV18 and TRBJ2-1, with TRBD2 matching 10 bases. This specimen consisted of peripheral blood, obtained 28 days after the second dose of the MenACWY control vaccine. This clonotype originated in an adult who received the MenACWY meningococcal vaccine as a control. The CDR3 coding sequence is TGTGCCAGCTCACCGCCGGGACTAGCGTTGAATGAGCAGTTCTTC. Protein: CASSPPGLALNEQFF.